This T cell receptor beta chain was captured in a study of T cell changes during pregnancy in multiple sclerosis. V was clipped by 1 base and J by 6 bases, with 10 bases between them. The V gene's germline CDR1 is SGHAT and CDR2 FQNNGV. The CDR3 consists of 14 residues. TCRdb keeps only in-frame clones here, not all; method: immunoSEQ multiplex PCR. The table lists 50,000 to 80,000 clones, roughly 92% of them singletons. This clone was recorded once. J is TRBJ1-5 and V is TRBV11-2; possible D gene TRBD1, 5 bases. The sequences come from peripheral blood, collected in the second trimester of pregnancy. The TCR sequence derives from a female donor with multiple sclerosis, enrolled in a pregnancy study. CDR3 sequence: CASSLAGGTQPQHF. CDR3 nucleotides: TGTGCCAGCAGCTTAGCGGGCGGGACTCAGCCCCAGCATTTT.